The 27 T cell receptor beta chains in this list originate from one sample, sequenced in a study of blood T cell repertoires in COVID-19. TCRdb's copy holds only in-frame clones and misses some; the assay was immunoSEQ multiplex PCR. The sample contains 200,000 to 250,000 clones, over 70% of which appear only once. The sequenced sample was peripheral blood. These receptor sequences come from a woman between 65 and 79 years old with acute or convalescent COVID-19.

This chain connects TRBV3-1 (or the pseudogene TRBV3-2) to TRBJ1-4; D is uncertain. V was shortened by 1 base and J by 3 bases, with 9 bases between the two germline ends. Per the germline V gene, CDR1 is LGHDT and CDR2 is YNNKEL (reference sequence). This CDR3 comprises 15 residues. DNA of the CDR3: TGTGCCAGCAGCCAAGCACAGTGGTCTAATGAAAAACTGTTTTTT. Amino acids: CASSQAQWSNEKLFF.

V gene TRBV29-1 combines with J gene TRBJ1-3, with a weak D call TRBD1 (6 bases). Looked up from germline, CDR1 is SQVTM and CDR2 is ANQGSEA. CDR3 length: 12 residues. V lost 5 bases, J lost 7 bases, and 12 bases lay in between. DNA of the CDR3: TGCAGCGTTCGGACAGATCGGAACACCATATATTTT. Translation gives CSVRTDRNTIYF.

The rearrangement uses TRBV6-2 or TRBV6-3 and TRBJ2-1, with 7 bases that match TRBD2. The germline V gene encodes CDR1 MNHEY and CDR2 SVGEGT. Losses at the gene ends were 4 bases for V and 0 bases for J; bases not matched to a gene: 9. The CDR3 contains 17 residues. In DNA, the CDR3 is TGTGCCAGCAGTTCCCGAGCGGGGTTAGGCTCCTACAATGAGCAGTTCTTC. Translation: CASSSRAGLGSYNEQFF.

This chain connects TRBV18 to TRBJ2-2; TRBD2 matches 12 bases. The V and J ends lost 3 bases and 4 bases, in that order; junction bases with no gene match: 9. This CDR3 is 18 amino acids long. Looked up from germline, CDR1 is KGHSH and CDR2 is LQKENI. The CDR3 spells CASSPFELAGGATGELFF. The CDR3 DNA reads TGTGCCAGCTCACCGTTTGAACTAGCGGGAGGAGCCACCGGGGAGCTGTTTTTT.

This rearrangement joins TRBV2 to TRBJ1-2, with a tentative D call TRBD1 (6 bases). The CDR3 extends over 14 amino acids. Germline V gene data show CDR1 as SNHLY and CDR2 as FYNNEI. The germline V and J ends were trimmed by 7 bases and 8 bases, with 20 bases remaining between them. The CDR3 region has the DNA TGTGCCAGCAATGTACAGGGCACGAGGGGAGGCTACACCTTC. It encodes CASNVQGTRGGYTF.

The chain is built from TRBV20-1 and TRBJ2-7, with TRBD1 matching 11 bases. The CDR3 is 17 residues long. The V gene's germline CDR1 is DFQATT and CDR2 SNEGSKA (reference sequence). After removal of 3 bases from V and 3 bases from J, the junction contained 13 bases not matched to a gene. The DNA of the CDR3 is TGCAGTGCTAGTCTTAGTCCGGGACAGGGGGTCGGCTACGAGCAGTACTTC. Translating it yields CSASLSPGQGVGYEQYF.

The rearrangement uses TRBV2 and TRBJ1-4; D is perhaps TRBD1 (5 bases). Germline V gives CDR1 SNHLY, CDR2 FYNNEI. This CDR3 contains 14 residues. Trimming pared 4 bases from V and 8 bases from J, leaving 14 bases between. CDR3 coding DNA: TGTGCCAGCAGTGTCGGGGGTACTCAAGAAAAACTGTTTTTT. Its protein product is CASSVGGTQEKLFF.

The CDR3 reads CASSPSRTGSYEQYF. The CDR3 DNA is TGTGCCAGCTCACCTTCCAGGACTGGATCCTACGAGCAGTACTTC. The gene calls are TRBV18 and TRBJ2-7; TRBD2 might be the D (5 bases). The CDR3 is made up of 15 amino acids. V was cut by 3 bases and J by 1 base, with 13 bases left in between. Germline CDR1 KGHSH, CDR2 LQKENI.

The rearrangement links TRBV10-2 to TRBJ2-5, with 10 bases identical to TRBD1. V lost 6 bases, J lost 7 bases, and 8 bases stayed unmatched. Germline V gene lookup returns CDR1 WSHSY and CDR2 SAAADI. This CDR3 comprises 14 residues. The CDR3 coding sequence is TGCGCCAGCAGGGCCGACAGGGGGCACGGGACCCAGTACTTC. This gives the protein CASRADRGHGTQYF.

The J gene is TRBJ2-5, the V gene TRBV24-1, with TRBD1 matching over 9 bases. Germline V gene data show CDR1 as KGHDR and CDR2 as SFDVKD. J gave up 0 bases and V 0 bases, and 1 base lay outside the gene matches. The CDR3 sequence is 16 residues long. The CDR3 DNA reads TGTGCCACCAGTGATTTGGGGACAGGGAACCAAGAGACCCAGTACTTC. The encoded protein is CATSDLGTGNQETQYF.

V is TRBV5-1 and J is TRBJ2-7; D remains unclear. Trimming shortened V by 0 bases and J by 0 bases, and 7 bases separated the two germline ends. There are 14 residues in the CDR3. CDR1 is SGHRS, CDR2 YFSETQ, per germline. CDR3 nucleotides: TGCGCCAGCAGCTTGGGTCCGAGCTCCTACGAGCAGTACTTC. Translating gives CASSLGPSSYEQYF. Full variable domain (remainder filled in from reference TRBV5-1 and TRBJ2-7): KAGVTQTPRYLIKTRGQQVTLSCSPISGHRSVSWYQQTPGQGLQFLFEYFSETQRNKGNFPGRFSGRQFSNSRSEMNVSTLELGDSALYLCASSLGPSSYEQYFGPGTRLTVT.

J is TRBJ1-1 and V is TRBV7-2; tentatively, D is TRBD1 (5 bases). Germline CDR1 reads SGHTA; CDR2 reads FQGNSA. The ends were cut back, 1 base at V and 0 bases at J, with 12 bases in the middle. The CDR3 length is 16 residues. The CDR3 spells CASSLGGRGMNTEAFF. In DNA, the CDR3 is TGTGCCAGCAGCTTAGGGGGGAGGGGCATGAACACTGAAGCTTTCTTT.

The genes are TRBV7-9 and TRBJ2-7; weak D call: TRBD1 (6 bases). The CDR3 is 16 residues long. V was pared by 6 bases and J by 0 bases, with 18 bases between. CDR1 is SEHNR, CDR2 FQNEAQ, per germline (reference sequence). This chain's CDR3 is CASSSVVTGSSYEQYF. CDR3 DNA: TGTGCCAGCAGTTCAGTTGTCACAGGGAGCTCCTACGAGCAGTACTTC.

The chain links TRBV3-1 (or the pseudogene TRBV3-2) to TRBJ2-2, with 8 positions matching TRBD1. The V and J ends lost 6 bases and 1 base, in that order; junction bases with no gene match: 4. This CDR3 is built from 15 residues. Per germline, CDR1 LGHDT and CDR2 YNNKEL (reference sequence). DNA of the CDR3: TGTGCCAGCAGTCTACAGGGGGTGAACACCGGGGAGCTGTTTTTT. Translated, it gives CASSLQGVNTGELFF.

In its sample, this clone was seen many times. The chain links TRBV6-5 to TRBJ2-2; 8 bases are shared with TRBD1. Germline-derived CDR1 and CDR2 are MNHEY and SVGAGI. Trimming removed 10 bases from V and 3 bases from J; junction bases left unmatched: 10. The CDR3 extends over 15 amino acids. The CDR3 nucleotides are TGTGCCACCGAAAAAACAGGGGGGTACACCGGGGAGCTGTTTTTT. Translation: CATEKTGGYTGELFF.

This chain uses TRBV5-1 with TRBJ2-7, with TRBD1 matching 8 bases. Unmatched junction bases numbered 8, after V lost 4 bases and J lost 5 bases. The CDR3 consists of 14 residues. From germline, CDR1 is SGHRS and CDR2 YFSETQ. The CDR3 DNA sequence: TGCGCCAGCAGCGCGGACAGGGTGTCTAACGAGCAGTACTTC. Residues: CASSADRVSNEQYF.

This rearrangement joins TRBV5-1 to TRBJ2-3; D uncertain. The CDR3 totals 15 residues. V lost 2 bases to trimming and J lost 0 bases, with 10 bases between them. Germline V gene lookup returns CDR1 SGHRS and CDR2 YFSETQ. The CDR3 nucleotides read TGCGCCAGCAGCTTAGATGGTACTAGCACAGATACGCAGTATTTT. This sequence encodes CASSLDGTSTDTQYF.

The chain carries TRBV3-1 (or the pseudogene TRBV3-2) and TRBJ1-3; D might be TRBD1 (5 bases). The CDR3 sequence is 15 residues long. V dropped 4 bases and J dropped 1 base, with 11 bases sitting between them. Germline assignment: CDR1 LGHDT and CDR2 YNNKEL (reference sequence). DNA of the CDR3: TGTGCCAGCAGCCGCGGGACGTCTTCTGGAAACACCATATATTTT. It specifies CASSRGTSSGNTIYF.

This rearrangement joins TRBV6-2 or TRBV6-3 to TRBJ1-5; possible D gene TRBD1, 6 bases. V lost 2 bases and J 7 bases, leaving 18 bases between the germline ends. The CDR3 extends over 16 amino acids. Germline V gene sequence: CDR1 MNHEY, CDR2 SVGEGT. The CDR3 sequence is CASSYGRGGRGQPQHF. The CDR3 DNA sequence: TGTGCCAGCAGTTACGGCCGCGGGGGGCGTGGACAGCCCCAGCATTTT.

V usage is TRBV15 and J usage is TRBJ2-5, with 9 positions matching TRBD1. The J segment lost 5 bases and the V segment lost 0 bases, leaving 4 bases of the junction unmatched. The CDR3 extends over 15 amino acids. Germline CDR1 LNHNV, CDR2 YYDKDF (reference sequence). The CDR3: CATSRDNRGRETQYF. The CDR3 DNA reads as TGTGCCACCAGCAGAGATAACAGGGGGCGTGAGACCCAGTACTTC.

V is TRBV18 and J is TRBJ1-2; 7 bases align to TRBD1. Germline CDR1 reads KGHSH; CDR2 reads LQKENI. There are 13 residues in the CDR3. J lost 3 bases, V lost 5 bases, and 3 bases had no gene match. The CDR3 DNA follows: TGTGCCAGCTCATCTGACAGGGACTATGGCTACACCTTC. Amino acids: CASSSDRDYGYTF.

This chain uses TRBV12-5 with TRBJ2-5; TRBD1 is a possible D gene (6 bases). Germline loops: CDR1 LGHNT, CDR2 FRNRAP. Trimming cost V 8 bases and J 2 bases, with 6 bases left between them. This CDR3 is built from 11 residues. The CDR3 reads CASTGQETQYF. The CDR3 DNA follows: TGTGCTAGTACAGGGCAAGAGACCCAGTACTTC. Filled out from reference TRBV12-5 and TRBJ2-5, the complete variable domain reads DARVTQTPRHKVTEMGQEVTMRCQPILGHNTVFWYRQTMMQGLELLAYFRNRAPLDDSGMPKDRFSAEMPDATLATLKIQPSEPRDSAVYFCASTGQETQYFGPGTRLLVL.

The chain uses TRBV9 and TRBJ1-2, with 7 bases matching TRBD1. V was clipped by 0 bases and J by 7 bases; unmatched bases: 3. The germline gives CDR1 SGDLS, CDR2 YYNGEE. The CDR3 length is 13 residues. The DNA for the CDR3 is TGTGCCAGCAGCGTAGACAGGGGATCTGGCTACACCTTC. The encoded protein is CASSVDRGSGYTF.

This rearrangement joins TRBV10-2 to TRBJ2-5; 10 bases are shared with TRBD1. Per germline, CDR1 WSHSY and CDR2 SAAADI. This CDR3 has 14 amino acids. V lost 5 bases to trimming and J lost 5 bases; unmatched junction nucleotides: 5. CDR3 amino acids: CASSRDRGKETQYF. The DNA of the CDR3 is TGCGCCAGCAGTCGGGACAGGGGCAAGGAGACCCAGTACTTC.

The chain recombines TRBV9 with TRBJ2-7, with 9 bases aligning to TRBD2. In germline, CDR1 is SGDLS, CDR2 YYNGEE. There are 16 residues in the CDR3. J was trimmed by 1 base and V by 0 bases; bases with no gene match: 5. In nucleotides, the CDR3 is TGTGCCAGCAGCGTAGGTCTAGCGGGGACGTCCTACGAGCAGTACTTC. Amino acid sequence: CASSVGLAGTSYEQYF.

The chain is built from TRBV2 and TRBJ2-6; 7 bases line up with TRBD1. The length of the CDR3 is 17 residues. With V trimmed by 2 bases and J by 2 bases, 6 bases remained unmatched. The germline V gene encodes CDR1 SNHLY and CDR2 FYNNEI. CDR3 sequence (DNA): TGTGCCAGCAGTGAATTCGGCAGGGGGACTGGGGCCAACGTCCTGACTTTC. Its translation is CASSEFGRGTGANVLTF.

The J gene is TRBJ1-1, the V gene TRBV6-2 or TRBV6-3; the match to TRBD1 covers 7 bases. The J segment lost 6 bases and the V segment lost 6 bases, leaving 7 bases of the junction unmatched. The CDR3 extends over 13 amino acids. Germline CDR1 and CDR2: MNHEY and SVGEGT. DNA for the CDR3: TGTGCCAGCAGCTGGGACAGCCAAGCTGAAGCTTTCTTT. Its translation: CASSWDSQAEAFF.